This T cell receptor beta chain was obtained from a study of blood T cell repertoires in COVID-19. Study summary: Acute and convalescent COVID-19 specimens originated in the United States, Italy and Spain. Sample material is recorded as cDNA or gDNA derived from T cells, B-cell-depleted T cells, or PBMCs.

J lost 3 bases, V lost 2 bases, and 4 bases had no gene match. CDR1 is MNHNS, CDR2 SASEGT, per germline. The CDR3 consists of 15 residues. Under the authors' procedure: Quantification of nucleated cells was approximated via reference gene primer amplification. Profiled with immunoSEQ multiplex PCR; TCRdb holds only in-frame clones, not every one. V and J calls and clone size are given by that table; D and trimming were obtained from the DNA. The table includes almost 15,000 clones, less than 90% detected once. This chain uses TRBV6-1 with TRBJ2-7; 10 nucleotides match TRBD2. The material sequenced was peripheral blood. The source of this sequence is an older woman in a cohort sampled during active or convalescent COVID-19. In DNA form, the CDR3 reads TGTGCCAGCAGTGAAAGGAGCGGGGGGGTCTACGAGCAGTACTTC. This translates into CASSERSGGVYEQYF.